The 19 T cell receptor beta chains in this list originate from one sample, sequenced in a study of blood T cell repertoires in COVID-19. Some clones are missing from TCRdb's copy, which holds only in-frame ones; the method was immunoSEQ multiplex PCR. The sample lists approximately 180,000 clones; roughly 90% were seen once. Material for sequencing was peripheral blood. These TCRs come from a woman aged 50 to 65 with acute or convalescent COVID-19.

This clone occurred once. The DNA for the CDR3 is TGCGCCAGCAGCTCCGGGTTAGGCTACGAGCAGTACTTC. Encoded protein: CASSSGLGYEQYF. V gene TRBV5-1 combines with J gene TRBJ2-7; D remains ambiguous. V lost 3 bases and J 3 bases, leaving 10 bases between the germline ends. Germline V lookup: CDR1 SGHRS, CDR2 YFSETQ. This CDR3 contains 13 residues.

The gene calls are TRBV14 and TRBJ2-7; D perhaps matches TRBD2 (7 bases). This CDR3 contains 17 residues. Germline assignment: CDR1 SGHDN and CDR2 FVKESK. Trimming shortened V by 0 bases and J by 3 bases, and 18 bases separated the two germline ends. CDR3 DNA: TGTGCCAGCAGCCAAGAGGGGGGGCTGGGGACGGTCTACGAGCAGTACTTC. Its translation: CASSQEGGLGTVYEQYF. The full variable domain, with the rest looked up from reference TRBV14 and TRBJ2-7, is EAGVTQFPSHSVIEKGQTVTLRCDPISGHDNLYWYRRVMGKEIKFLLHFVKESKQDESGMPNNRFLAERTGGTYSTLKVQPAELEDSGVYFCASSQEGGLGTVYEQYFGPGTRLTVT.

About this clone itself: A junction boundary mismatches the germline segment, possibly from a read error. V and J are TRBV7-8 and TRBJ2-3; 11 bases map to TRBD2. Germline CDR1 is SGHVS and CDR2 is FQNEAQ. CDR3 size: 14 residues. The CDR3 reads CASSIAGGTDTQYF. The CDR3, as DNA: TGTGCCAGCAGCATAGCGGGAGGGACAGATACGCAGTATTTT.

V gene TRBV30 combines with J gene TRBJ1-2; tentative D call: TRBD1 (5 bases). The CDR3 spans 17 residues. V dropped 4 bases and J dropped 4 bases, with 25 bases sitting between them. The germline gives CDR1 GTSNPN, CDR2 SVGIG (reference sequence). The CDR3 loop reads CAWIGYELIQGGYGYTF. The CDR3 DNA sequence: TGTGCCTGGATAGGTTATGAGCTAATCCAGGGCGGCTATGGCTACACCTTC.

The J gene is TRBJ2-7, the V gene TRBV19; D call uncertain. Trimming stripped 4 bases from V and 2 bases from J, with 3 bases between. The CDR3 has 11 residues. Germline-derived CDR1 and CDR2 are LNHDA and SQIVND (reference sequence). The CDR3: CASSTAYEQYF. The CDR3 DNA follows: TGTGCCAGTAGTACCGCCTACGAGCAGTACTTC.

The rearrangement joins TRBV30 to TRBJ1-4; D is unresolved. Trimming stripped 3 bases from V and 8 bases from J, with 10 bases between. This CDR3 region has 12 residues. Per the germline V gene, CDR1 is GTSNPN and CDR2 is SVGIG (reference sequence). CDR3: CAWSMTHEKLFF. CDR3 DNA sequence: TGTGCCTGGAGCATGACACACGAAAAACTGTTTTTT.

The rearrangement links TRBV7-2 to TRBJ1-2; D is perhaps TRBD1 (6 bases). The CDR3 has 14 residues. Per germline, CDR1 SGHTA and CDR2 FQGNSA. V was cut by 2 bases and J by 8 bases, with 15 bases left in between. The CDR3 nucleotides are TGTGCCAGCAGCTTAAACAGGGCGGGAGGAGGCTACACCTTC. Its protein is CASSLNRAGGGYTF.

This chain links TRBV3-1 (or the pseudogene TRBV3-2) with TRBJ2-2; D is undetermined. CDR1 is LGHDT and CDR2 is YNNKEL in the germline V gene (reference sequence). The V gene lost 2 bases and the J gene lost 0 bases, with 7 bases spanning the gap. This CDR3 spans 15 amino acids. CDR3 loop: CASSQSLPNTGELFF. The CDR3 DNA reads TGTGCCAGCAGCCAAAGCCTACCGAACACCGGGGAGCTGTTTTTT.

This clone was seen a handful of times. The rearrangement uses TRBV30 and TRBJ2-2; 11 nucleotides line up with TRBD1. CDR1 GTSNPN and CDR2 SVGIG come from the germline V gene (reference sequence). The CDR3 runs to 14 residues. J lost 7 bases, V lost 4 bases, and 5 bases had no gene match. The CDR3 spells CAWTDRGRRGELFF. CDR3 nucleotide sequence: TGTGCCTGGACGGACAGGGGGCGACGCGGGGAGCTGTTTTTT.

The chain carries TRBV6-5 and TRBJ2-7; 8 bases line up with TRBD2. Germline CDR1 and CDR2: MNHEY and SVGAGI. V gave up 2 bases and J gave up 4 bases; unmatched junction bases: 4. The CDR3 totals 14 residues. This chain's CDR3 is CASSYLAGNYEQYF. CDR3 in DNA: TGTGCCAGCAGTTACCTAGCGGGTAATTACGAGCAGTACTTC.

V gene TRBV30 combines with J gene TRBJ2-1, with D possibly TRBD1 on 6 matching bases. Germline lookup yields CDR1 GTSNPN and CDR2 SVGIG (reference sequence). Trimming took off 5 bases at V and 13 bases at J, with 18 bases between the two ends. The CDR3 length is 12 residues. CDR3 protein: CAWGLLQGSQFF. The CDR3 DNA is TGTGCCTGGGGATTACTACAGGGTAGTCAGTTCTTC.

This rearrangement joins TRBV4-2 to TRBJ1-1; 8 bases are a match to TRBD1. The germline V gene has CDR1 LGHNA and CDR2 YNFKEQ. The trim removed 0 bases at V and 3 bases at J, leaving 9 bases unmatched. The CDR3 is 17 amino acids. DNA of the CDR3: TGTGCCAGCAGCCAAGATAGTAGGACAGGGATGGACACTGAAGCTTTCTTT. This gives the protein CASSQDSRTGMDTEAFF.

The V call is TRBV5-6, the J call TRBJ2-1, with 10 bases that match TRBD1. CDR1 and CDR2 (germline): SGHDT, YYEEEE. The CDR3 totals 17 residues. Trimming at V came to 1 base and at J to 10 bases, leaving 14 bases not matched to a gene. CDR3: CASSLPLKDRGKSEQFF. CDR3 nucleotide sequence: TGTGCCAGCAGCTTGCCCCTCAAGGACAGGGGGAAGAGCGAGCAGTTCTTC.

CDR3 sequence (DNA): TGCGCCAGCAGCCAAGAAAATATAAGACTAGCGGGGTACAATGAGCAGTTCTTC. Amino acid sequence: CASSQENIRLAGYNEQFF. The genes are TRBV4-3 and TRBJ2-1, with 11 nucleotides matching TRBD2. The CDR3 totals 18 residues. Germline loops: CDR1 LGHNA, CDR2 YSLEER. V shed 0 bases, J shed 4 bases, and the junction held 8 bases outside the gene matches.

This clone is a singleton in its sample. V and J are TRBV3-1 (or the pseudogene TRBV3-2) and TRBJ2-3; TRBD2 matches at 15 bases. Germline assignment: CDR1 LGHDT and CDR2 YNNKEL (reference sequence). The CDR3 length is 16 residues. Trimming at V came to 4 bases and at J to 3 bases, leaving 2 bases not matched to a gene. CDR3 residues: CASSRGTSGRTDTQYF. DNA for the CDR3: TGTGCCAGCAGCCGGGGGACTAGCGGGAGGACAGATACGCAGTATTTT.

The rearrangement links TRBV9 to TRBJ1-1; D is unresolved. Trimming cost V 4 bases and J 1 base, with 14 bases left between them. The CDR3 contains 15 residues. Germline V gene data show CDR1 as SGDLS and CDR2 as YYNGEE. In nucleotides, the CDR3 is TGTGCCAGCAGCTCCATGAGTTCAGGGAACACTGAAGCTTTCTTT. Translating it yields CASSSMSSGNTEAFF.

The chain is built from TRBV10-3 and TRBJ1-2, with D possibly matching TRBD1 (5 bases). The CDR3 is 14 amino acids. The germline gives CDR1 ENHRY, CDR2 SYGVKD. Trimming took 7 bases from V and 8 from J, leaving 20 bases between them. The CDR3 region has the DNA TGTGCCATCAATACACAAGGGGAAGGTCGGGGCTACACCTTC. It encodes CAINTQGEGRGYTF.

The rearrangement links TRBV6-5 to TRBJ2-3; D not resolved. The ends were cut back, 0 bases at V and 0 bases at J, with 10 bases in the middle. Germline V gene lookup returns CDR1 MNHEY and CDR2 SVGAGI. The CDR3 is 16 residues long. Written as DNA, the CDR3 is TGTGCCAGCAGTTACTCGAGCGCGATGAGCACAGATACGCAGTATTTT. Encoded protein: CASSYSSAMSTDTQYF.

The chain joins TRBV9 to TRBJ1-1; 9 bases are a match to TRBD1. Germline V CDR1 and CDR2: SGDLS, YYNGEE. Losses at the gene ends were 2 bases for V and 1 base for J; bases not matched to a gene: 9. The CDR3 has 17 amino acids. The CDR3: CASSVDRGLPGNTEAFF. For the CDR3, the DNA is TGTGCCAGCAGCGTCGACAGGGGGTTGCCGGGGAACACTGAAGCTTTCTTT.